This T cell receptor beta chain was retrieved from a study of blood T cell repertoires in COVID-19. Authors' data handling: Amplification of reference gene primers provided the estimated nucleated cell counts. The assay was immunoSEQ multiplex PCR, and TCRdb's table has in-frame clones only and misses some. The DNA gave D and trimming, while V, J and clone size come from that table. The sample includes some 290,000 clones, roughly nine tenths of them seen just once. Per the germline V gene, CDR1 is MDHEN and CDR2 is SYDVKM. CDR3 size: 15 residues. The V and J ends lost 5 bases and 9 bases, in that order; junction bases with no gene match: 8.

The receptor's source is a man aged 18 to 35 with active or convalescent COVID-19. The chain carries TRBV28 and TRBJ1-6; 9 bases match TRBD1. Sequenced sample: peripheral blood. The CDR3 spells CASSPVGTGPSPLHF. CDR3 sequence (DNA): TGTGCCAGCAGTCCTGTCGGGACAGGGCCTTCACCCCTCCACTTT. The full variable domain, in which reference TRBV28 and TRBJ1-6 provide the parts outside the CDR3, is DVKVTQSSRYLVKRTGEKVFLECVQDMDHENMFWYRQDPGLGLRLIYFSYDVKMKEKGDIPEGYSVSREKKERFSLILESASTNQTSMYLCASSPVGTGPSPLHFGNGTRLTVT.